This entry features one TCR beta chain sequence. Its antigen has not been determined. No quality values exist for individual bases; no much larger clone is one base distant. These data belong to a study of identical twins (dated by TCRdb to the mid-2010s). With regard to the full study: To test whether fetal clonotypes persist, this study deep-sequenced TCR alpha and beta repertoires from monozygotic twins, from unrelated adults of various ages, and from cord blood. Replicate twin experiments were performed at different times using different library preparation protocols to rule out contamination. Broader findings and caveats from the paper: Invariant T cells such as MAIT and iNKT could partly confound zero-insertion analyses, although diverse VJ usage argued against such confounding for most clonotypes. Recombination models systematically underestimated out-of-frame TCR alpha sharing in monozygotic twins but agreed with sharing between unrelated individuals. Fewer insertions were carried by abundant cord blood beta clonotypes; a weaker similar trend was observed in young adult naive repertoires, while no such trend was observed in memory repertoires. Compared with coincidental sharing between unrelated individuals, out-of-frame TCR alpha sequences shared between twins had an excess of sequences with low generation probability. In beta out-of-frame sequences, excess twin sharing was weaker, because having fewer shared sequences lowered the signal-to-noise ratio. Because the same donors could not be followed over many years, the conclusions depended on cross-sectional statistical analysis.

The receptor library was made with 5' RACE. Data came from an Illumina HiSeq 2000. Template switching introduced a universal primer binding site; the final cDNA contained a unique molecular identifier, enabling accurate counting of TCR cDNA molecules. Specific primers in the conserved constant-segment region were used to synthesize first-strand cDNA for the TCR alpha and beta chains. Each cDNA library was double barcoded, with a SMART-Mk sample barcode plus Illumina barcodes, to control for contamination. TruSeq adapter sequences along with Illumina sample barcodes were introduced in two successive PCR steps. TCR alpha and beta cDNA libraries were sequenced on the Illumina HiSeq platform with custom primers. Under the source paper's analysis protocol: MiGEC was used to process raw reads and extract unique molecular identifiers, and MiXCR was used to find CDR3 positions. Recombination models were inferred per individual with the repgenHMM and IGoR tools using an EM algorithm. Shared clonotypes were analyzed with the tcR package in R, and sharing was normalized by the product of cloneset sizes. Out-of-frame nonproductive sequences were analyzed to study raw recombination free of thymic and clonal selection effects. The raw public reads went through TCRdb reprocessing: fastp at Q25, MiXCR clone calling, in-frame beta chains kept. One record per CDR3 amino acid sequence lists the most common genes and DNA. These V and J calls are TCRdb output, not the study's own analysis. The sample table shows around 250,000 distinct CDR3 sequences, and roughly 12% are seen once. Together, the top ten hold roughly 3.7% of the sample.

Every donor was a healthy Caucasian. Three pairs of female monozygotic twins, all aged about 18 to 30 years, were included in the twin cohort. Miltenyi CD45RO+ enrichment and human naive T-cell isolation kits were used to isolate memory (CD45RO+) and naive T cells from PBMC. The CDR3 spans 13 residues, from the cysteine through the phenylalanine. Only CDR3 DNA remains: 39 bases, in frame from the first base. As encoded in the germline V gene, CDR1 is MNHEY while CDR2 is SVGEGT. Trimming costs V 3 bases and J 0 bases, and their ends lie 5 bases apart. This sample was shared with a second study, whose subject was yellow fever vaccine responses in identical twins. The second source states: According to the authors, in identical twins the way T cells responded to vaccination appeared partly convergent and partly personalized. In the study, vaccine-responding T cell clones were precisely tracked in identical twins.

The sequenced sample consisted of memory (CD45RO+) T cells sorted from blood. The label giving this sample's cell subset or site can be read as: CD45RO+ enriched T cells. This TCR was recovered from a woman under 30 in good health. This sequence uses TRBV6-2 or TRBV6-3 and TRBJ2-5, with the D gene uncertain. Read as DNA, the sequence is TGTGCCAGCAGTTATCAGAACCAAGAGACCCAGTACTTC. It is translated as CASSYQNQETQYF.